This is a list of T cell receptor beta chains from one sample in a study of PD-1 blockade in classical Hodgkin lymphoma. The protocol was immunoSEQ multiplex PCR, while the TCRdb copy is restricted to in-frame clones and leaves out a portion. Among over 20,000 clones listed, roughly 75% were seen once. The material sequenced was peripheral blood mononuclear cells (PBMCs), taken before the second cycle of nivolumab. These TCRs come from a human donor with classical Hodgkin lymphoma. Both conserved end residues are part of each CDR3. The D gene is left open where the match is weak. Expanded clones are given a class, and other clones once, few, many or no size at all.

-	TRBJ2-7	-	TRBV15	TGTGCCACCAGCAGAGCGGCGGGACTGTACGAGCAGTACTTC	CATSRAAGLYEQYF
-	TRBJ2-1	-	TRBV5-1	TGCGCCAGCAGCTTGGACTGGGGCGTAAGCTCCTACAATGAGCAGTTCTTC	CASSLDWGVSSYNEQFF
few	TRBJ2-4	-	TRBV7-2	TGTGCCAGCAGCTTAAAGGGTAACCTAGCCAAAAACATTCAGTACTTC	CASSLKGNLAKNIQYF
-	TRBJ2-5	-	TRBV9	TGTGCCAGCAGCGTAGGTCCCCTAGCGCCTCGAGAGACCCAGTACTTC	CASSVGPLAPRETQYF
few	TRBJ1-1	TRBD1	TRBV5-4	TGTGCCAGCAGCGAACAGGGGCGGGTGAACACTGAAGCTTTCTTT	CASSEQGRVNTEAFF
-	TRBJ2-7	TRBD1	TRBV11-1	TGTGCCAGCAGCCAAGGGGACAGGGCCTACGAGCAGTACTTC	CASSQGDRAYEQYF
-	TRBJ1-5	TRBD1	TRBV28	TGTGCCAGCAGTGAACAGGGGGCGATTGTTCAGCCCCAGCATTTT	CASSEQGAIVQPQHF
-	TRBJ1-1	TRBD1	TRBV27	TGTGCCAGCAGTTTATCCCCTACAGGGGGCCCCGAAGCTTTCTTT	CASSLSPTGGPEAFF
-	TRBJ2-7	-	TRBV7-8	TGTGCCAGCAACACAGAGGCGGACTACTTTCGGGAGCAGTACTTC	CASNTEADYFREQYF
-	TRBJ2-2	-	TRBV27	TGTGCCAGCAGTTTTCTGAACACCGGGGAGCTGTTTTTT	CASSFLNTGELFF
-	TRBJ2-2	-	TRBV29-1	TGCAGCGTCACCGGGGCCGGGGAGCTGTTTTTT	CSVTGAGELFF
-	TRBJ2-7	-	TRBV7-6	TGTGCCAGCAGCTTAGCTCACGGGGGCATTTACGAGCAGTACTTC	CASSLAHGGIYEQYF
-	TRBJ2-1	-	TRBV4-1	TGCGCCAGCAGCCAAGATGGAGTGGGCTGGGCGCAGTTCTTC	CASSQDGVGWAQFF
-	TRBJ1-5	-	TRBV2	TGTGCCAGCAGAACAGAGAGTCATAGCAATCAGCCCCAGCATTTT	CASRTESHSNQPQHF
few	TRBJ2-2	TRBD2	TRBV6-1	TGTGCCAGCAGTGACCCACTAGCGGACCCTACCGGGGAGCTGTTTTTT	CASSDPLADPTGELFF